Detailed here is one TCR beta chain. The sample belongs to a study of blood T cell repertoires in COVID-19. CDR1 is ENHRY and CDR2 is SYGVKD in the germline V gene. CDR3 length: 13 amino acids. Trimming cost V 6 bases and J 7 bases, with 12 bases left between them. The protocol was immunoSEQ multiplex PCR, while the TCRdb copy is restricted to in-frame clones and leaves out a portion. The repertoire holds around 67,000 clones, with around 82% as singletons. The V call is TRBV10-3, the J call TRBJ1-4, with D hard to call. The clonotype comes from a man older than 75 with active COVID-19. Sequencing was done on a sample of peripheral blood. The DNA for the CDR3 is TGTGCCATCAGCGGTGGACGGGGTGAAAAACTGTTTTTT. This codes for CAISGGRGEKLFF.